This is a list of T cell receptor beta chains from one sample in a study of blood T cell repertoires in COVID-19. The protocol was immunoSEQ multiplex PCR, while the TCRdb copy is restricted to in-frame clones and leaves out a portion. The sample consists of about 27,000 clones, about 80% of them appearing once. Sequenced input: peripheral blood. These receptor sequences come from a woman older than 75 with acute or convalescent COVID-19. CDR3s include the opening cysteine and the closing phenylalanine or tryptophan. The D gene is left open where the match is weak. Expanded clones are given a class, and other clones once, few, many or no size at all.

V	J	size	D	DNA	CDR3
TRBV19	TRBJ1-1	NA	NA	TGTGCCAGTAGCTCGAGGGCGAACACTGAAGCTTTCTTT	CASSSRANTEAFF
TRBV6-1	TRBJ1-2	NA	NA	TGTGCCAGCAGTGGCCCCAACAGGGACACCCTACCCAACTATGGCTACACCTTC	CASSGPNRDTLPNYGYTF
TRBV5-1	TRBJ1-2	once	TRBD1	TGCGCCAGCAGCTTATCGCCCGGGACAGGGAGCGGCTACACCTTC	CASSLSPGTGSGYTF
TRBV28	TRBJ1-2	NA	NA	TGTGCCAGCAGAGGAGGTTCTAACTATGGCTACACCTTC	CASRGGSNYGYTF
TRBV7-9	TRBJ2-7	NA	NA	TGTGCCAGCAGCTTAGCCAGGGGCTCTTTGTCCGAGCAGTACTTC	CASSLARGSLSEQYF
TRBV19	TRBJ2-2	NA	TRBD1	TGTGCCAGTACCGTGGACAGGGGGCCCGGGGAGCTGTTTTTT	CASTVDRGPGELFF
TRBV19	TRBJ2-2	NA	NA	TGTGCCAGTAGTGAGAGGTGGGTGAACACCGGGGAGCTGTTTTTT	CASSERWVNTGELFF
TRBV7-9	TRBJ1-1	few	TRBD1	TGTGCCAGCAGCTTAGATAAAGGCAGGGGGGTTGCTGAAGCTTTCTTT	CASSLDKGRGVAEAFF
TRBV7-9	TRBJ2-3	NA	NA	TGTGCCAGCTTTGGGGCCTCGCCGGCGGCAGATACGCAGTATTTT	CASFGASPAADTQYF
TRBV11-3	TRBJ2-7	NA	TRBD1	TGTGCCAGCAGCCCTAGCCAGGGGGCCCACGAGCAGTACTTC	CASSPSQGAHEQYF
TRBV6-6	TRBJ2-7	NA	TRBD2	TGTGCCAGCAGTCCCCATCAAAGTGGGACTAGACCCTACGAGCAGTACTTC	CASSPHQSGTRPYEQYF
TRBV6-5	TRBJ2-7	NA	TRBD1	TGTGCCAGCAGTCTGGGGGGGACAGGGGAAGTCGAGCAGTACTTC	CASSLGGTGEVEQYF
TRBV6-1	TRBJ2-1	NA	NA	TGTGCCAGCAGTGAAGCGCTGGCGGTCCGATACAATGAGCAGTTCTTC	CASSEALAVRYNEQFF
TRBV7-9	TRBJ1-3	NA	NA	TGTGCCAGCAGCTCGGGAGACTGGAACACCATATATTTT	CASSSGDWNTIYF
TRBV2	TRBJ1-1	NA	NA	TGTGCCAGCGTCAAACAGGGCTCGAACACTGAAGCTTTCTTT	CASVKQGSNTEAFF
TRBV28	TRBJ2-7	NA	NA	TGTGCCAGCAGTTTTGACGCAGGGACTTCCGAGCAGTACTTC	CASSFDAGTSEQYF
TRBV2	TRBJ2-7	few	TRBD2	TGTGCCAGCAGTACCGGGACTAGCGGGAGAGGGCACGAGCAGTACTTC	CASSTGTSGRGHEQYF
TRBV2	TRBJ2-7	NA	TRBD1	TGTGCCAGCAGTCTACAGGGGCCCAGCACCGAGCAGTACTTC	CASSLQGPSTEQYF
TRBV19	TRBJ1-1	NA	NA	TGTGCCAGTAGTATAGGAGCGAACACTGAAGCTTTCTTT	CASSIGANTEAFF
TRBV6-6	TRBJ2-7	NA	NA	TGTGCCAGCAGCCTGAGGGCAGGGGAAGGCGAGCAGTACTTC	CASSLRAGEGEQYF
TRBV5-6	TRBJ2-7	NA	TRBD1	TGTGCCAGCAGCCTGGGGGACAGGGCCACCTACGAGCAGTACTTC	CASSLGDRATYEQYF
TRBV6-5	TRBJ1-2	NA	NA	TGTGCCAGCACACTGACAGGACCCTATGGCTACACCTTC	CASTLTGPYGYTF
TRBV4-1	TRBJ1-5	NA	NA	TGCGCCAGCAGCCAAGAATTGGGTTCGGGGGGACAGCCCCAGCATTTT	CASSQELGSGGQPQHF
TRBV24-1	TRBJ2-7	NA	TRBD2	TGTGCCACCAGTGATTCAGGGACTAGCGGGAGGAGCTCCTACGAGCAGTACTTC	CATSDSGTSGRSSYEQYF
TRBV9	TRBJ2-2	NA	NA	TGTGCCAGCAGCGTCGGTAGCTGGAACACCGGGGAGCTGTTTTTT	CASSVGSWNTGELFF
TRBV2	TRBJ2-5	NA	NA	TGTGCCAGCAGCGCTGACTTGTACCAAGAGACCCAGTACTTC	CASSADLYQETQYF
TRBV13	TRBJ2-3	NA	TRBD2	TGTGCCAGCAGTCATACTAGCGCAGATACGCAGTATTTT	CASSHTSADTQYF
TRBV5-1	TRBJ1-2	once	TRBD1	TGCGCCAGCAGCCTAGAAGGGACAGTCTATGGCTACACCTTC	CASSLEGTVYGYTF
TRBV3-1/TRBV3-2	TRBJ1-3	NA	NA	TGTGCCAGCAGCCGATTGTGGACAGATTCCTCTGGAAACACCATATATTTT	CASSRLWTDSSGNTIYF
TRBV2	TRBJ2-1	few	TRBD2	TGTGCCGTCATGGCGCGGGAGGGTGATGAGCAGTTCTTC	CAVMAREGDEQFF
TRBV4-1	TRBJ2-7	NA	TRBD2	TGCGCCAGCAGCCCCAGCGGGGGGATCTACGAGCAGTACTTC	CASSPSGGIYEQYF
TRBV5-1	TRBJ2-5	once	TRBD1	TGCGCCAGCAGCCCAAGACAGGGGGCAGAGACCCAGTACTTC	CASSPRQGAETQYF
TRBV24-1	TRBJ1-5	NA	TRBD1	TGTGCCACCAGTGAACCAGGGGGCCTCGGGCAGCCCCAGCATTTT	CATSEPGGLGQPQHF
TRBV6-6	TRBJ1-2	NA	NA	TGTGCCAGCAGTCCCCAGGATTACTATGGCTACACCTTC	CASSPQDYYGYTF
TRBV27	TRBJ2-4	NA	NA	TGTGCCAGCAGTTCCCAGGGGCGTAGGGGCATTCAGTACTTC	CASSSQGRRGIQYF
TRBV7-9	TRBJ2-5	NA	NA	TGTGCCAGCAGCTTATCCCTAAACAGGGTGGAGACCCAGTACTTC	CASSLSLNRVETQYF
TRBV29-1	TRBJ2-7	NA	NA	TGCAGCGTTGGAATTTTTAAGGGGACCTACGAGCAGTACTTC	CSVGIFKGTYEQYF
TRBV5-1	TRBJ1-2	NA	NA	TGCGCCAGCAGCTTCAGGGAACGCAACTATGGCTACACCTTC	CASSFRERNYGYTF
TRBV9	TRBJ2-6	NA	NA	TGTGCCAGCAGCGTAGGTGGTCAGGGGATGAGCTCTGGGGCCAACGTCCTGACTTTC	CASSVGGQGMSSGANVLTF
TRBV10-2	TRBJ1-2	few	NA	TGCGCCAGCAGTGAGTCGTGGGCTTCAGGCGGCTACACCTTC	CASSESWASGGYTF
TRBV5-4	TRBJ2-1	NA	TRBD2	TGTGCCAGCAGGTATAGCGGGACGAGCTCCTACAATGAGCAGTTCTTC	CASRYSGTSSYNEQFF
TRBV10-3	TRBJ2-7	NA	TRBD1	TGTGCCATCAGGGGGACAGGGTACACCTACGAGCAGTACTTC	CAIRGTGYTYEQYF
TRBV6-5	TRBJ1-4	once	TRBD1	TGTGCCAGCAGCTCGGGGGGACAGGGGGAGGAAAAACTGTTTTTT	CASSSGGQGEEKLFF
TRBV5-1	TRBJ1-1	NA	NA	TGCGCCAGCAGCTCCGTTTTAATGAACACTGAAGCTTTCTTT	CASSSVLMNTEAFF
TRBV5-6	TRBJ2-7	many	TRBD2	TGTGCCAGCAGCTTAAGTCTAGCGGGGAACGAGCAGTACTTC	CASSLSLAGNEQYF
TRBV20-1	TRBJ2-5	NA	NA	TGCAGTGTAAAGACAGAAGAGACCCAGTACTTC	CSVKTEETQYF
TRBV2	TRBJ2-7	NA	TRBD1	TGTGCCAGCAGTAACCGGGACAGGGGTGACGAGCAGTACTTC	CASSNRDRGDEQYF
TRBV29-1	TRBJ1-1	once	NA	TGCAGCGTCTCCCCCGGAGGGAACAAGAGGACTGAAGCTTTCTTT	CSVSPGGNKRTEAFF
TRBV28	TRBJ1-2	once	NA	TGTGCCAGCAGTTTCTCTAACTATGGCTACACCTTC	CASSFSNYGYTF
TRBV28	TRBJ1-2	NA	NA	TGTGCCAGCAGTTTAGGGGTTGGGGTTGAGGGTGGCTACACCTTC	CASSLGVGVEGGYTF
TRBV3-1/TRBV3-2	TRBJ2-1	once	NA	TGTGCCAGCAGCTCACTTTCTAGCGCCAATGAGCAGTTCTTC	CASSSLSSANEQFF
TRBV29-1	TRBJ2-2	NA	TRBD2	TGCAGCGCCGGGACTAGCCCGGAGCTGTTTTTT	CSAGTSPELFF
TRBV6-5	TRBJ1-1	NA	TRBD1	TGTGCCAGCAGTTACGAACCGACAGGGACTGAAGCTTTCTTT	CASSYEPTGTEAFF
TRBV27	TRBJ1-1	NA	NA	TGTGCCAGCAGTTCTCCGACTTACTTAACTGAAGCTTTCTTT	CASSSPTYLTEAFF
TRBV9	TRBJ2-5	NA	NA	TGTGCCAGCAGCGTCTCCCTACAAGAGACCCAGTACTTC	CASSVSLQETQYF
TRBV7-2	TRBJ1-3	NA	NA	TGTGCCAGCAGCCTAAACTCTGGAAACACCATATATTTT	CASSLNSGNTIYF
TRBV7-2	TRBJ2-7	NA	TRBD2	TGTGCCAGCAGCCCCGGGAGGACTAGCTCGGACGAGCAGTACTTC	CASSPGRTSSDEQYF